This TCR beta chain was observed in a study of cytomegalovirus exposure and HLA in healthy donors (dated by TCRdb to 2017 to 2019). Regarding the complete study: In an earlier analysis of some 610 of the donors, 276 Gb of sequence data and 90 million to 120 million unique TCR beta sequences from about 190 million T cells were reported. An early release covering 500 to 750 HLA-typed donors comprised roughly 300 gigabases of sequencing data and tens of millions of unique TCR sequences. Of the approximately 400 genotyped donors, approximately 80% were placed in the genetic ancestry cluster associated with self-reported Caucasian donors. The study aimed to test whether cataloging public T cell receptors could reveal signatures of past pathogen exposure. The study used immunosequencing to profile the T cell repertoires of some 600 subjects and linked those repertoires to cytomegalovirus serostatus. A separate validation cohort of roughly 130 different subjects was used in addition to the 666-subject first cohort. High-throughput TCR immunosequencing, statistical association of individual TCRs with disease status, and machine learning were combined to predict cytomegalovirus infection status. In a later analysis, previously published TCR beta repertoires from hundreds of donors were re-analyzed and high-resolution HLA genotyping was added so that TCR occurrence patterns could be studied. Rather than using new phenotypic data, the later analysis identified candidate immune exposures from TCR beta sequences and from how often those sequences occurred across donors. In an earlier analysis of around 540 of the donors, high-throughput TCR beta sequencing was used to judge whether each TCR beta V gene segment behaved as functional or pseudogenic. Donor age, sex, ethnicity and CMV serostatus were collected together with the repertoire data. Genome-wide SNP genotypes for about 65% of the 666 donors were used in a later genetic analysis, which treated that subset as a discovery cohort. Every discovery cohort repertoire had been produced on one sequencing platform. Both class I and class II loci were covered by HLA typing, at four-digit resolution. The number of donors typed differed by locus, with about 629-630 for A, B, C, DRB1 and DQB1, about 500 for DQA1, under 610 for DPA1, and some 440 for DPB1. About 5 DR-DQ haplotypes were handled as single units for association and clustering, since linkage in the cohort was strong. Among some 400 genotyped donors of the cohort, an average of approximately 240,000 unique TCR beta nucleotide sequences were sequenced per donor, around 20% of them non-productive. What the work shows at the level of the full study, not this receptor alone: In a later genetic analysis, fewer N-insertions in productive TCRs were reported among donors in an Asian-associated ancestry cluster than the approximately 710-donor mean. Because HLA typing was unavailable for some donors at each locus, only the typed subset was used in association tests. Several of the top co-occurrence clusters appeared to be linked to parvovirus B19, influenza, CMV and Epstein-Barr virus, according to a later analysis. In an earlier analysis of some 500 of the donors, most TCR beta V segments were observed in productive rearrangements about 90% or about 30% of the time, broadly matching IMGT annotations. This cohort had only TCR beta chains sequenced, and the lack of alpha or paired-chain data limited which features could be detected. A group of highly shared sequence variants was considered likely to be a technical artifact of the sequencing pipeline. While some public TCRs were present in many individuals, most TCR sequences turned up only very rarely across donors. It was suggested by the authors that the approach could potentially be generalized to other disease states and immunological phenotypes. In a later analysis, HLA-associated TCR beta chains were found to be more clonally expanded and to have lower generation probabilities than equally common non-associated chains. In both the original and validation cohorts, the classifier was reported to diagnose cytomegalovirus status with high specificity and sensitivity. In a later analysis, the rate of TCR association differed among HLA loci, with DRB1 alleles having the most associated TCRs and HLA-C alleles having the fewest. Correlated functional status among segregating V segments might be attributable to linkage disequilibrium, but an unknown experimental factor could not be ruled out. The earlier analysis of 587 of the donors excluded roughly 17 rarely observed V segments, including chromosome 9 orphons, because counts were too low. When HLA alleles, especially DR and DQ, strongly co-occurred, attributing TCR associations to individual alleles was difficult. Most CMV-associated TCR beta chains appeared to be HLA-restricted in a later analysis, and the HLA associations seemed to be driven largely by CMV exposure. For the cohort, immune exposure information was limited to CMV serostatus. The presence/absence analyses assumed that sequencing depth was roughly uniform across donors, and that assumption may not be true. In vitro tests confirmed that a few of the cytomegalovirus-associated TCR beta chains recognize cytomegalovirus antigens. Some IMGT-functional V segments, including TRBV6-2 and TRBV6-3, could not be told apart with the 87-base-pair reads, so those segments were excluded. A further reported finding was that TCR beta sequences accurately predicted the HLA-A and HLA-B alleles for most subjects in the first cohort. At a false discovery rate of 0.05, a later analysis linked 16,951 TCR beta sequences to specific HLA alleles. In the study, approximately 150 TCR beta chains were listed as associated with cytomegalovirus. A later genetic analysis associated a missense DCLRE1C variant with V-gene and J-gene trimming of TCR beta chains, and an independent cohort replicated the association.

The library relied on the immunoSEQ multiplex PCR assay. A mixture of 60 forward primers for TCR Vbeta segments and 13 reverse primers for TCR Jbeta segments was used in the multiplex PCR. The CDR3 region of rearranged TCR beta genes was amplified from genomic DNA by a multiplex PCR assay. The amplified TCR beta libraries were sequenced on the Illumina HiSeq System as 87-base-pair reads. The paper's processing steps were these. A later analysis tallied around 80 million unique TCR beta chains across the 666 repertoires, and about 10 million of those chains were shared by two or more donors. Raw reads were error-corrected and collapsed into unique sequences by a nearest-neighbor algorithm in which closely related sequences were merged to remove PCR and sequencing errors. To assign V, D and J gene segments, CDR3 sequences were aligned to IMGT reference sequences. Each retained sequence needed at least a six-nucleotide match to both a V gene segment and a J gene segment. Rearrangements were classified as productive when the CDR3 lacked stop codons and remained in frame with V and J, and all other rearrangements were classified as non-productive. CDR3 was defined according to IMGT convention as the region running from the second conserved V-encoded cysteine to the conserved J-encoded phenylalanine. The earlier analysis of roughly 590 of the donors excluded sequences that lacked an unambiguous match to a single V gene segment. In an earlier analysis of 587 of the donors, V segments were called functional above 56.7% productive rearrangements and were called segregating when the between-donor standard deviation exceeded 5%. To diagnose cytomegalovirus status from the catalog of TCR beta chain sequences, a statistical classification framework was built. In a later analysis, TCR nucleotide sequences were compared against IMGT/GENE-DB human TR gene sequences so that V and J genes could be assigned. The TCRdist pipeline was used in a later analysis to assign CDR3 sequences and most-parsimonious VDJ recombination scenarios. In a later analysis, each TCR beta chain was defined by its CDR3 amino acid sequence together with its V-gene family, and reads without a unique V-gene family were excluded. To address suspected cross-contamination and a sequencing artifact, a later analysis removed approximately 600 highly shared, low-generation-probability nucleotide sequences. A later analysis calculated a clonal expansion index for each public chain from normalized within-repertoire ranks of inferred template counts. A later analysis computed generation probabilities with a VDJ recombination model fitted to out-of-frame rearrangements, and checked the results against IGoR. A later analysis scored TCR-TCR, TCR-HLA and TCR-CMV co-occurrence with hypergeometric tests, applying a repertoire-size bias correction to TCR pairs. In a later analysis, false discovery rates were estimated by permuting HLA or CMV assignments 20 times. In a later analysis, co-occurring TCRs were grouped using DBSCAN, and TCRdist sequence similarity was added for clustering within HLA-allele-positive subsets. Repertoires with fewer than 30,000 or more than 120,000 public chains, plus five repertoires with anomalous nucleotide sharing, were excluded from co-occurrence clustering. TCRdb took over this immuneACCESS table, retaining in-frame rearrangements with V and J assigned. Such tables are incomplete; in checked studies, under half of the missing clones stem from an unresolved V gene, and the remainder is unexplained. The DNA gave D and trimming, while V, J and clone size come from that table. The sample table contains around 190,000 clones; only one count was recorded for around 73% of them. The ten largest clones capture roughly 3% of the sample.

The cohort consisted of 600 or so healthy bone marrow donors. At the time of sampling, all cohort members were nominally healthy, though unrecorded immune exposures were likely present. The donor was CMV seronegative and belonged to the group of 352 seronegative cohort members. A peripheral blood sample was provided by each donor, and peripheral blood mononuclear cells were used for TCR beta sequencing. The Qiagen DNeasy Blood Extraction Kit was used to extract genomic DNA from the blood cell samples. CDR1 is given as SGHVS and CDR2 as FQNEAQ, both from the germline V gene. Inclusive of the bounding cysteine and phenylalanine, the CDR3 is 15 residues long. Only CDR3 DNA remains: 45 bases, in frame from the first base. V and J lose 5 bases and 6 bases, and a span of 19 bases separates them. Note on this clone: It lacks a known antigen. No base-level quality is on record; no much larger clone is a single base apart.

Sequencing was done on a sample of PBMCs. The receptor was isolated from a woman aged 30 to 39 in good health and CMV-seronegative. The rearrangement joined TRBV7-8 to TRBJ1-2; the D gene is not confidently resolved. Here is the DNA: TGTGCCAGCAGCCCATTTTCTGAGGGATCGGATGGCTACACCTTC. Its product reads: CASSPFSEGSDGYTF.